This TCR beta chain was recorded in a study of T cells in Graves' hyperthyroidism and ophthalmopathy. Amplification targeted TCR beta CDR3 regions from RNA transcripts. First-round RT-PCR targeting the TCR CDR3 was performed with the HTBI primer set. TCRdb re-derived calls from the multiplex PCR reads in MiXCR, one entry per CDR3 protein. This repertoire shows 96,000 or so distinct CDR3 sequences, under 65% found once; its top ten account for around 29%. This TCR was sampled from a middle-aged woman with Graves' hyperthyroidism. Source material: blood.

CDR3: CATSAQGGTEAFF. DNA of the CDR3: TGTGCCACCAGTGCCCAGGGGGGCACTGAAGCTTTCTTT. V usage is TRBV15 and J usage is TRBJ1-1; 7 nucleotides match TRBD1. Unmatched junction bases numbered 5, after V lost 6 bases and J lost 4 bases. Looked up from germline, CDR1 is LNHNV and CDR2 is YYDKDF (reference sequence). The CDR3 is 13 amino acids.